This TCR beta chain was recovered during a study of graft-versus-host responses after intestinal transplantation. About the research overall: Each recipient received a multivisceral, liver-intestinal, or isolated intestinal graft. Anti-thymocyte globulin induction, then tacrolimus and steroids for around 3 years, went to all recipients. Study-wide results and caveats: GvH clones were identified in recipient marrow, with some first appearing in ileum or blood. Where graft-donor T cell macrochimerism was present, patients had high graft-versus-host to host-versus-graft clonal ratios in allografts.

Clones were read by immunoSEQ multiplex PCR, and TCRdb kept only the in-frame ones, dropping some. The sample yields 100,000 to 120,000 clones, just over 90% seen once. Note on this clone: What it recognizes is unknown.

From germline, CDR1 is SGHRS and CDR2 YFSETQ. V shed 1 base, J shed 6 bases, and the junction held 0 bases outside the gene matches. CDR3 length: 13 amino acids. The chain links TRBV5-1 to TRBJ2-4; 8 bases align to TRBD2. The receptor comes from a human donor who received an intestinal transplant. The starting material was unstimulated CD8+ T cells sorted from spleen or lymph node cells, obtained before intestinal transplant. CDR3 sequence reads: CASSLTSGNIQYF. The DNA of the CDR3 is TGCGCCAGCAGCTTGACTAGCGGAAACATTCAGTACTTC.